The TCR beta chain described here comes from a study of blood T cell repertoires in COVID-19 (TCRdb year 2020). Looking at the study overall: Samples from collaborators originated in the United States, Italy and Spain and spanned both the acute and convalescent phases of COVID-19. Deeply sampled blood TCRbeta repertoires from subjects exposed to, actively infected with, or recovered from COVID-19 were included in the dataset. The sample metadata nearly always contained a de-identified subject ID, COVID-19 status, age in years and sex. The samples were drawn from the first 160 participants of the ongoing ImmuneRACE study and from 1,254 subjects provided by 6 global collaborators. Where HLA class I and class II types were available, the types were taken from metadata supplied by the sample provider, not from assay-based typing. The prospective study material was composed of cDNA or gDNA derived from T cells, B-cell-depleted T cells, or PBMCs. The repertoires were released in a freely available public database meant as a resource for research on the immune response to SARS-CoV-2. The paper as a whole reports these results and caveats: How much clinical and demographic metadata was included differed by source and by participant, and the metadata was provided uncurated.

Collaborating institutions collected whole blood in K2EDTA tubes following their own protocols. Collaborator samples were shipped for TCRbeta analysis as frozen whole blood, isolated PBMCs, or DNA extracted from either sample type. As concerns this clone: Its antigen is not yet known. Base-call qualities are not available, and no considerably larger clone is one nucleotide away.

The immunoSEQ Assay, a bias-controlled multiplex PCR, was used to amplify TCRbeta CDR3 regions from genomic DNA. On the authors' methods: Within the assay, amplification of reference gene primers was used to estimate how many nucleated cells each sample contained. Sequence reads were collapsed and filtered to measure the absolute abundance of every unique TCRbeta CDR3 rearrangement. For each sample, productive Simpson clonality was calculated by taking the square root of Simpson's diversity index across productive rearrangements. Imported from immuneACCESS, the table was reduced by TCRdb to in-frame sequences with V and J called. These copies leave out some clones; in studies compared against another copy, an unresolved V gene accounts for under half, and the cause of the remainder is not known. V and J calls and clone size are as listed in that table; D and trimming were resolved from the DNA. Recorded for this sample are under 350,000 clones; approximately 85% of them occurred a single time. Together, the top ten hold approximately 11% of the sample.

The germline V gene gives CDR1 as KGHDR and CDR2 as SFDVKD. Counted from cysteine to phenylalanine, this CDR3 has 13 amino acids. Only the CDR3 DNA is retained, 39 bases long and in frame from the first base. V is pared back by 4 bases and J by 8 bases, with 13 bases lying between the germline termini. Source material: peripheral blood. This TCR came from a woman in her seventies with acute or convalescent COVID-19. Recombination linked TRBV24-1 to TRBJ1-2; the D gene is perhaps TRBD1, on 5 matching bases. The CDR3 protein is CATSEIRGGGYTF. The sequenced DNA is TGTGCCACCAGTGAGATCCGCGGGGGGGGCTACACCTTC.